This T cell receptor beta chain was profiled in a study of T cells in Graves' hyperthyroidism and ophthalmopathy (dated by TCRdb to the late 2010s). Background on the whole study: Peripheral blood was sampled at the time of initial diagnosis, prior to any treatment. A discovery cohort of about 96 patients, fewer than 50 with Graves' ophthalmopathy and 57 with stable Graves' hyperthyroidism, was used to find distinguishing TCR V-J signatures. Prospective prediction of ophthalmopathy was tested in an independent validation cohort consisting of 18 hyperthyroidism patients and approximately 16 patients who later progressed to ophthalmopathy. The 95 to 100 discovery patients were randomly split 7:3 into training and test sets. Thyroid tissue and blood T-cell repertoires from about six Graves' hyperthyroidism patients were also compared in the study. Following sampling, methimazole starting at 30 mg daily was given to hyperthyroidism patients, and high-dose intravenous methylprednisolone was given to ophthalmopathy patients. TCR Vbeta CDR3 sequencing of 140 or so peripheral blood samples (43 ophthalmopathy, 75 to 80 hyperthyroidism and some 17 progressor patients) is reported in the paper. Results and caveats for the whole study, not just this receptor: Ophthalmopathy was separated from stable hyperthyroidism by a 13 V-J signature model, with 87.88% sensitivity and about 84% specificity obtained in cross-validation and 80%/75% obtained in testing. Most expanded thyroid clonotypes (frequency above 0.001) were also detected in blood, a finding suggesting that blood repertoires may reflect thyroid immune responses. During validation, the model predicted progression to ophthalmopathy a median of approximately 7 months ahead of onset, with more than 55% sensitivity and 72.22% specificity. No statistical method was used to fix the sample size in advance, and group allocation was not hidden from the investigators.

V lost 2 bases and J lost 2 bases; the stretch between them is 10 bases long. Including the terminal cysteine and phenylalanine, the CDR3 comprises 15 residues. The CDR3 DNA has 45 bases and is translated from base 1. CDR1 SGHDT and CDR2 YYEEEE were looked up in the germline V gene. This clonotype was counted a few times. What antigen it recognizes has not been identified. It has no much larger one-base neighbor in the sample; base qualities were not kept. Graves' hyperthyroidism was defined as stable when no progression to ophthalmopathy occurred over 18 months of follow-up. Hyperthyroidism patients were aged 18 to 65 years and newly diagnosed, with disease duration of less than 2 months. Any patient with an uncontrolled infection, another autoimmune disease, pregnancy or lactation was excluded. Diagnoses relied on clinical symptoms, serum thyroxine and TRAb, thyroid ultrasound and orbital computed tomography. Ficoll-Paque density gradient centrifugation was used to isolate PBMCs from around 10 ml of fresh peripheral blood. Total RNA was extracted with Trizol reagent, and quality was checked on an Agilent 2100 Bioanalyzer.

TCR beta CDR3 regions were amplified from RNA transcripts. The first round of RT-PCR for the TCR CDR3 was performed with the HTBI primer set and the Qiagen OneStep RT-PCR kit. Libraries were constructed in a second round of multiplex PCR, after which size selection and purification were performed. Libraries were sequenced paired-end with 100 bp reads on an Illumina HiSeq2000. The published analysis was carried out like this. SOAPnuke was used to process the raw data, throwing out any read that contained adapters or uncalled bases, had a mean Phred below 15, or lacked an exact constant-primer or identifier match. COPE v1.2.5 was used to merge the high-quality paired reads, and each unique nucleotide sequence was defined as a clonotype. Clonotypes were aligned to IMGT TRBV, TRBD and TRBJ reference segments using MiTCR v1.1. Analysis was restricted to V-J combinations with a frequency above 0.0001, which covered roughly 99% of repertoires. The TCS score was defined as the ratio of F50 (clonal expansion) to E x V (chaos), calculated using BLOSUM62-based TCRdist between CDR3 peptides within each V-J. Welch's t-statistics and random forest reduced 514 V-J features to 10 to 15, which were used in a naive Bayes classifier (R e1071). Thyroid-blood repertoire similarity was quantified with the Morisita-Horn index. TCRdb applied fastp at Q25 and MiXCR to the public reads, then kept only in-frame beta chains. Rows matching on CDR3 protein sequence are summarized as one entry with the most common DNA and genes. What appears here as the V and J calls and clone size reflects TCRdb's work, not the paper's. The sample profile shows about 840,000 distinct CDR3 sequences; 38% of them were found once. The ten most abundant clones make up 7% to 10% of the sample.

This TCR was recovered from a man between 18 and 35 years old with Graves' hyperthyroidism. In this chain, TRBV5-6 is recombined with TRBJ2-2; the D gene is perhaps TRBD1, from 6 matching bases. Sequencing was done on a sample of blood. The CDR3 protein sequence reads: CASSLRQVNTGELFF. The DNA sequence follows: TGTGCCAGCAGCTTACGACAGGTTAACACCGGGGAGCTGTTTTTT.